These 11 T cell receptor beta chains share one sample of origin, sequenced in a study of CD8+ T cells in alopecia areata (dated by TCRdb to 2016 to 2019). Libraries were built with the immunoSEQ multiplex PCR assay. For TCR sequencing, RNA was extracted from every sample and reverse transcribed into cDNA to serve as template. Imported from immuneACCESS, the table was reduced by TCRdb to in-frame sequences with V and J called. These copies leave out some clones; in studies compared against another copy, an unresolved V gene accounts for under half, and the cause of the remainder is not known. The sample yields over 150,000 clones; around three fifths were counted once. Roughly 5% of the sample belongs to the ten largest clones. The sample taken for sequencing was CD8+ T cells sorted from blood. These receptors came from a human donor in good health.

The table lists this clone with a few counts. This chain joins TRBV29-1 and TRBJ2-1; TRBD2 matches at 8 bases. The germline V gene has CDR1 SQVTM and CDR2 ANQGSEA. This CDR3 spans 16 amino acids. V dropped 5 bases and J dropped 0; count of bases not matched to a gene: 9. CDR3 bases: TGCAGCGTTAAAGGCTTAACTAGCGGCTCCTACAATGAGCAGTTCTTC. Translation gives CSVKGLTSGSYNEQFF.

The chain employs TRBV6-6 and TRBJ1-2; TRBD1 might be the D (5 bases). Trimming shortened V by 7 bases and J by 5 bases, and 11 bases separated the two germline ends. The CDR3 consists of 12 residues. CDR1 is MNHNY and CDR2 is SVGAGI in the germline V gene (reference sequence). In nucleotides, the CDR3 is TGTGCCAGCACGCAGGGACTATATGGCTACACCTTC. Its protein product is CASTQGLYGYTF.

The rearrangement links TRBV7-9 to TRBJ2-7; unclear D gene. Trimming cost V 3 bases and J 2 bases, with 8 bases left between them. This CDR3 has 13 amino acids. CDR1 is SEHNR and CDR2 is FQNEAQ in the germline V gene (reference sequence). In nucleotides, the CDR3 is TGTGCCAGCAGCTTCCCCGCTACCTACGAGCAGTACTTC. This sequence encodes CASSFPATYEQYF.

This clone was observed a few times. CDR3 region: CSPGQGSGGANVLTF. CDR3 in DNA: TGCAGCCCGGGACAGGGCTCGGGAGGGGCCAACGTCCTGACTTTC. The chain carries TRBV29-1 and TRBJ2-6, with TRBD1 identical over 9 bases. V was pared by 8 bases and J by 4 bases, with 9 bases of the junction left unmatched. Germline values: CDR1 SQVTM, CDR2 ANQGSEA. The CDR3 has 15 amino acids.

The chain combines TRBV19 with TRBJ1-1; D perhaps matches TRBD1 (5 bases). The CDR3 loop spans 12 amino acids. With 10 bases removed from V and 2 bases from J, the gap between germline ends came to 11 bases. Looked up from germline, CDR1 is LNHDA and CDR2 is SQIVND (reference sequence). The CDR3: CATGRGNTEAFF. CDR3 DNA sequence: TGTGCCACGGGGAGGGGAAACACTGAAGCTTTCTTT.

The chain carries TRBV6-5 and TRBJ2-6; D call uncertain. The germline V gene has CDR1 MNHEY and CDR2 SVGAGI. The V and J ends lost 6 bases and 0 bases respectively, with 3 bases between them. The CDR3 is 13 residues long. As DNA, the CDR3 is TGTGCCAGCAGCGGCTCTGGGGCCAACGTCCTGACTTTC. Protein sequence: CASSGSGANVLTF.

This clone was seen more than once but under ten times. The chain recombines TRBV27 with TRBJ2-7, with D uncertain. Germline lookup yields CDR1 MNHEY and CDR2 SMNVEV (reference sequence). CDR3 length equals 14 residues. With 4 bases removed from V and 0 bases from J, the gap between germline ends came to 10 bases. CDR3 protein: CASSSGSSSYEQYF. CDR3 nucleotides: TGTGCCAGCAGTTCAGGAAGCAGCTCCTACGAGCAGTACTTC.

On this clone: The sample holds other DNA sequences that translate to the same CDR3. This sequence joins TRBV4-1 and TRBJ1-1; 8 bases fit TRBD1. Germline CDR1 and CDR2: MGHRA and YSYEKL. The CDR3 loop spans 15 amino acids. V lost 2 bases, J lost 1 base, and 3 bases stayed unmatched. For the CDR3, the DNA is TGCGCCAGCAGCCAAACCGGGACAGGGAACACTGAAGCTTTCTTT. Residues: CASSQTGTGNTEAFF.

The rearrangement uses TRBV27 and TRBJ2-7; D not certain. In germline, CDR1 is MNHEY, CDR2 SMNVEV (reference sequence). The CDR3 contains 13 residues. Deletions cut 3 bases from V and 2 bases from J, with 8 bases between. The CDR3 sequence: CASSFVATYEQYF. CDR3 DNA: TGTGCCAGCAGTTTTGTTGCGACCTACGAGCAGTACTTC.

The chain employs TRBV30 and TRBJ2-1; the match to TRBD2 covers 9 bases. The trim removed 4 bases at V and 8 bases at J, leaving 3 bases unmatched. The germline V gene encodes CDR1 GTSNPN and CDR2 SVGIG (reference sequence). This CDR3 is 12 amino acids long. CDR3 nucleotides: TGTGCCTGGACCCCTAGCGGGGATGAGCAGTTCTTC. It codes for CAWTPSGDEQFF.

Here the CDR3 DNA reads TGTGCCAGCAGTGAACCGGGGATGGCTGCTGCTAACTATGGCTACACCTTC. Protein sequence: CASSEPGMAAANYGYTF. The chain is built from TRBV2 and TRBJ1-2, with D unclear. V lost 2 bases and J lost 0, with 16 bases in between. Looked up from germline, CDR1 is SNHLY and CDR2 is FYNNEI. CDR3 size: 17 residues.